The clone carrying this T cell receptor (beta chain) was counted between two and nine times. Its antigen is undetermined. The record originates from a study of identical twins. Broader study findings: Analyses of zero insertions could be partly confounded by invariant MAIT and iNKT cells. Among beta out-of-frame sequences, excess sharing between twins appeared weaker.

A universal primer site came from template switching; cDNA carried unique molecular identifiers. TCRdb redid the calling of the 5' RACE reads with MiXCR, one entry per CDR3 protein. The table has hundreds of thousands of distinct CDR3 sequences, about a fifth seen once; the top ten hold around 0.5%. The germline CDR1 and CDR2 sequences are MNHEY and SVGEGT. CDR3 length equals 15 residues. V was cut by 5 bases and J by 3 bases, with 14 bases left in between. This same sample was also taken into another study, of yellow fever vaccine responses in identical twins.

The sequenced sample consisted of CD4+ T cells sorted from blood. The TCR was taken from a woman aged 18 to 35 in good health. The chain recombines TRBV6-2 or TRBV6-3 with TRBJ2-1, with D possibly TRBD2 on 7 matching bases. The CDR3 is CASSTGGGSYNEQFF. CDR3 in DNA: TGTGCCAGCAGTACTGGGGGCGGGAGCTACAATGAGCAGTTCTTC.